This T cell receptor beta chain was sequenced for a study of cytomegalovirus exposure and HLA in healthy donors. Study-level information: HLA-typed donors contributed about 85 million unique TCRs, which were held in an early data release.

Points from the study as a whole: Despite most TCR sequences being rare, some public TCRs occurred in many donors.

This clone was observed once. As yet, its antigen is unknown. This CDR3 spans 17 amino acids. PCR was performed using 60 Vbeta and 13 Jbeta primers. Profiled with immunoSEQ multiplex PCR; TCRdb holds only in-frame clones, not every one. The data contain 90,000 to 120,000 clones, approximately 79% of them singletons. V gene TRBV21-1 combines with J gene TRBJ2-5; TRBD1 is the table's D call and was not checked against the DNA. TRBV21-1 is an annotated pseudogene. The TCR originated in a man younger than 35 in good health and CMV-seronegative. Sample: PBMCs. CDR3 loop: CASSPLPPDRIQETQYF. The CDR3 region has the DNA TGTGCCAGCAGCCCCCTCCCGCCTGACAGAATCCAAGAGACCCAGTACTTC.